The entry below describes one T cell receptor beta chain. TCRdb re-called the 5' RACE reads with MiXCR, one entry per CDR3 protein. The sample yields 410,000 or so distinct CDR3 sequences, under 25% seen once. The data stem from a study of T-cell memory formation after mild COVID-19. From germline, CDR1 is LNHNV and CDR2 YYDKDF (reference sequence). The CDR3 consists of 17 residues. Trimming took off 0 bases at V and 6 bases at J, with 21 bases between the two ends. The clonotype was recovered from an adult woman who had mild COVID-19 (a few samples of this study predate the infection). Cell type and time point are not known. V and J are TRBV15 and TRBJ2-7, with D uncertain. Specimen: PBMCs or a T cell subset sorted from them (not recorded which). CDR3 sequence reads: CATSRDRLAGRPGEQYF. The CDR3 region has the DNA TGTGCCACCAGCAGAGATCGTTTAGCCGGCAGGCCGGGCGAGCAGTACTTC.